The 10 T cell receptor beta chains reported below all come from one sample, sequenced in a study of human T cells and chemical hapten exposure (TCRdb year 2021). The time point label, read with the paper, signifies: healthy volunteer bleed at 6 weeks. Total RNA was isolated from unfractionated whole blood collected in Tempus Blood RNA tubes. To prepare the library, RACE was applied. Sequencing was performed on a NextSeq 500. The public sequencing data were trimmed at Q25 with fastp and processed into clonotypes with MiXCR by TCRdb, which kept only in-frame beta chains. Rows are unified per CDR3 protein, each entry keeping the most common DNA and genes. For this sample there are about 79,000 distinct CDR3 sequences; 7% to 9% appear just once. Together, the top ten hold approximately 1.4% of the sample. Sequenced input: whole blood. These receptors came from a male donor in good health. Some clones in this sample may be carry-over from other donors' samples.

This clonotype was found a few times. V is TRBV5-6 and J is TRBJ1-1; D is unresolved. The CDR3 sequence is 15 residues long. V shed 2 bases and J shed 0 bases, with 11 bases lying between them. Germline CDR1 is SGHDT and CDR2 is YYEEEE. The CDR3, as DNA: TGTGCCAGCAGCTTAGAGCGAAGGATGAACACTGAAGCTTTCTTT. Amino acids: CASSLERRMNTEAFF.

The CDR3, as DNA: TGTGCCAGCAGCCAAGATGGGGCAGATACGCAGTATTTT. It specifies CASSQDGADTQYF. This sequence joins TRBV14 and TRBJ2-3; D not certain. The germline gives CDR1 SGHDN, CDR2 FVKESK. The V end was cut by 0 bases, the J end by 4 bases, with 5 bases between. CDR3 length equals 13 residues.

This clonotype appeared a few times. The rearrangement links TRBV7-2 to TRBJ1-1; D not resolved. V lost 2 bases and J lost 6, with 10 bases in between. The CDR3 has 13 residues. Germline lookup yields CDR1 SGHTA and CDR2 FQGNSA. The CDR3 DNA follows: TGTGCCAGCAGCTTATCATCCACAGCTGAAGCTTTCTTT. Its translation: CASSLSSTAEAFF.

This clonotype was found many times. The CDR3 is CASSLSGVDGEQYF. CDR3 nucleotides: TGTGCCAGCAGTTTATCGGGGGTGGACGGCGAGCAGTACTTC. The gene calls are TRBV27 and TRBJ2-7, with D perhaps being TRBD1 or TRBD2 (5 bases each). V lost 0 bases to trimming and J lost 6 bases, with 12 bases between them. The CDR3 extends over 14 amino acids. Germline V gene sequence: CDR1 MNHEY, CDR2 SMNVEV (reference sequence).

This clonotype was counted only a few times. The chain employs TRBV12-3 or TRBV12-4 and TRBJ1-4; the match to TRBD1 covers 7 bases. J was trimmed by 8 bases and V by 6 bases; bases with no gene match: 3. The CDR3 length is 12 residues. CDR3 region: CASSRQGEKLFF. DNA of the CDR3: TGTGCCAGCAGCCGACAGGGAGAAAAACTGTTTTTT.

V is TRBV10-3 and J is TRBJ2-7; no definite D call. The CDR3 sequence is 13 residues long. V shed 2 bases and J shed 1 base, with 6 bases lying between them. Germline CDR1 ENHRY, CDR2 SYGVKD. CDR3 DNA: TGTGCCATCAGTGAGAACGGGTCCTACGAGCAGTACTTC. Amino acids: CAISENGSYEQYF.

At least ten counts were recorded for this clonotype. The chain couples TRBV12-3 or TRBV12-4 to TRBJ1-5; perhaps TRBD1 as D (5 bases). The V and J ends lost 0 bases and 7 bases respectively, with 19 bases between them. The length of the CDR3 is 17 residues. The CDR3 DNA reads as TGTGCCAGCAGTTTAGCGCAGTCGTCGGGGGTCAACCAGCCCCAGCATTTT. This encodes CASSLAQSSGVNQPQHF.

This clonotype was counted ten times or more. This chain uses TRBV6-5 with TRBJ2-7; perhaps TRBD1 as D (5 bases). Germline CDR1 is MNHEY and CDR2 is SVGAGI. The V gene lost 0 bases and the J gene lost 7 bases, with 7 bases spanning the gap. The CDR3 is 12 residues long. In DNA, the CDR3 is TGTGCCAGCAGTTACTCAGGGGTTGAGCAGTACTTC. Translated: CASSYSGVEQYF.

This clonotype has only a few counts. The CDR3 DNA sequence: TGTGCCAGCAGCCACCCTGTGAGAGCGGGGGGCTCATCAGATACGCAGTATTTT. Its translation is CASSHPVRAGGSSDTQYF. This rearrangement joins TRBV6-1 to TRBJ2-3; 9 positions agree with TRBD2. V was pared by 6 bases and J by 4 bases, with 17 bases of the junction left unmatched. The CDR3 totals 18 residues. Per the germline V gene, CDR1 is MNHNS and CDR2 is SASEGT.

There are a few counts of this clonotype. This chain connects TRBV12-3 or TRBV12-4 to TRBJ2-1; TRBD2 agrees at 10 bases. With V trimmed by 5 bases and J by 9 bases, 7 bases remained unmatched. The CDR3 contains 14 residues. CDR3 nucleotide sequence: TGTGCCAGCAGTATGCTAGCGGGGGTGGGTGAGCAGTTCTTC. Translated, it gives CASSMLAGVGEQFF.